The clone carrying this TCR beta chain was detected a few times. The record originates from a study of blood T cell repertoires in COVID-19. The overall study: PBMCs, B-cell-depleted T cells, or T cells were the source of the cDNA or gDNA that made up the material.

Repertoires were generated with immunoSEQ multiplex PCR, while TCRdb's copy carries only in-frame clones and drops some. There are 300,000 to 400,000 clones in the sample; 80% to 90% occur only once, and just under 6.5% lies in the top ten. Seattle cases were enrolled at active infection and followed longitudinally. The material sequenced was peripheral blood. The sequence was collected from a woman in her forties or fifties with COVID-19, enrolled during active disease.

CDR3 in amino acids: CASSKPPAGVGNTIYF. The CDR3, as DNA: TGTGCCAGCAGCAAACCGCCGGCGGGGGTTGGAAACACCATATATTTT. V gene TRBV21-1 combines with J gene TRBJ1-3. TRBV21-1 is a known pseudogene. This CDR3 comprises 16 residues.